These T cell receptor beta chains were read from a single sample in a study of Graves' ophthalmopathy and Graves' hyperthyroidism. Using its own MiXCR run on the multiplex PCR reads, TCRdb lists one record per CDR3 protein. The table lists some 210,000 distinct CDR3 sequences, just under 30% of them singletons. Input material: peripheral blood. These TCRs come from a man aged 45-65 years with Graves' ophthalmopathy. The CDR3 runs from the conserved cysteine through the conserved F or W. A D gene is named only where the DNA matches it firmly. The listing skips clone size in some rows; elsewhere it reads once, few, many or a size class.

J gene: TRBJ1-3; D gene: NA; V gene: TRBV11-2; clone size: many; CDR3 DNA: TGTGCCAGCAGCTCCACGGGAACAGCTGGAAACACCATATATTTT; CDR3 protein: CASSSTGTAGNTIYF
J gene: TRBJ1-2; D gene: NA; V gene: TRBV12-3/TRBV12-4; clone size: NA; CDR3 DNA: TGTGCCAGCAGAGGGGACATGGGCTATGGCTACACCTTC; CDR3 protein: CASRGDMGYGYTF
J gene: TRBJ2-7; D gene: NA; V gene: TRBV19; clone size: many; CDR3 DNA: TGTGCCAGTAGTGAAGATCGGAGGACCTACGAGCAGCACTTC; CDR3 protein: CASSEDRRTYEQHF
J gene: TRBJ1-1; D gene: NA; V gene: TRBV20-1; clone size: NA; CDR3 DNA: TGCAGTGCTAGAGATACGGGAGGAGTTGAAGCTTTCTTT; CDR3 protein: CSARDTGGVEAFF
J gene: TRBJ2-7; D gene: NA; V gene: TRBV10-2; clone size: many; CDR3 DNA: TGCGCCAGCCGAAGCGAGCGCTACGAGCAGTACTTC; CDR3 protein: CASRSERYEQYF
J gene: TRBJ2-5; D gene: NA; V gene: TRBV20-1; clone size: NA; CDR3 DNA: TGCAGTGCTAGGGGTTCTGATCAAGAGACCCAGTACTTC; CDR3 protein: CSARGSDQETQYF
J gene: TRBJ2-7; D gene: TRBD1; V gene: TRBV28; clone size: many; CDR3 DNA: TGTGCCAGCAGTTTATCCCCGGGACAGGGACCAATCGAGCAGTACTTC; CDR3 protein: CASSLSPGQGPIEQYF
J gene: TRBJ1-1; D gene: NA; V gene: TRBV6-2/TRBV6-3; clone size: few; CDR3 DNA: TGTGCCAGCAGAGGCAGGACCAACACTGAAGCTTTCTTT; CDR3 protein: CASRGRTNTEAFF
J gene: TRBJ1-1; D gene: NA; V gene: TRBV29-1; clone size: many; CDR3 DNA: TGCAGCGTTTTGAGGAACACTGAAGCTTTCTTT; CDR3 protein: CSVLRNTEAFF
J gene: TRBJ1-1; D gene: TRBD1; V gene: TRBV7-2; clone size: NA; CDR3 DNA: TGTGCCAGCAACACCCAGGGGGGGACTGAAGCTTTCTTT; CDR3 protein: CASNTQGGTEAFF
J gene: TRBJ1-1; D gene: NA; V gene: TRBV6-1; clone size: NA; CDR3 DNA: TGTGCCAGCAGTGCCTACATGGACACTGAAGCCTTCTTT; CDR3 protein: CASSAYMDTEAFF
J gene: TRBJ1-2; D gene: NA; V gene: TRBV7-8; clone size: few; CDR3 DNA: TGTGCCAGCAGCTTAGCGCGTCAGGGGTACTATGGCTACACCTTC; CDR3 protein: CASSLARQGYYGYTF
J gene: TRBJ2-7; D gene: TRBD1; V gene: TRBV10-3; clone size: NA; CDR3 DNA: TGTGCCATCAGGGGACAGGGATACTACGAGCAGTACTTC; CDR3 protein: CAIRGQGYYEQYF
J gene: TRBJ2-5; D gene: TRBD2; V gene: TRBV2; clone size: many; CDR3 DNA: TGTGTCTCGGCTAGCGGGAGTGGGGAGACCCAGTACTTC; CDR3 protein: CVSASGSGETQYF
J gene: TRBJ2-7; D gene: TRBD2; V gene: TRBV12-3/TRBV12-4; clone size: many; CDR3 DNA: TGTGCCAGCAGTTTAGGGAGGGCGGGAGGTCCCTCCTACGAGCAGTACTTC; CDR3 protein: CASSLGRAGGPSYEQYF
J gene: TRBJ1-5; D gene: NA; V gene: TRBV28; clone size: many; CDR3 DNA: TGTGCCAGCAGTTTAATCGGGGATAGCAATCAGCCCCAGCATTTT; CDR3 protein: CASSLIGDSNQPQHF
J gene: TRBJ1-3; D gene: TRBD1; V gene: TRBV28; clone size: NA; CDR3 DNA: TGTGCCAGCAGTTTACCAGGGGGTTCCTCTGGAAACATCATATATTTT; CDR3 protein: CASSLPGGSSGNIIYF
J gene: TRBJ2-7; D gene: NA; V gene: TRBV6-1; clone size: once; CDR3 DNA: TGTGCCAGCAGTGATTGGCGGACAAGCTACGAGCAGTACTTC; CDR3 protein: CASSDWRTSYEQYF
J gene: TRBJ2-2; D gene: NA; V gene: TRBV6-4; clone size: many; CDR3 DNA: TGTGCCAGCAGCCCCAGGGGGGGACAGGAGATCACCGGGGAGCTGTTTTTT; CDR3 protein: CASSPRGGQEITGELFF
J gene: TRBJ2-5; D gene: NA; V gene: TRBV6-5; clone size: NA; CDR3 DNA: TGTGCCAGCAGTTACTTTGCGGGAGAGACCCAGTACTTC; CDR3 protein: CASSYFAGETQYF